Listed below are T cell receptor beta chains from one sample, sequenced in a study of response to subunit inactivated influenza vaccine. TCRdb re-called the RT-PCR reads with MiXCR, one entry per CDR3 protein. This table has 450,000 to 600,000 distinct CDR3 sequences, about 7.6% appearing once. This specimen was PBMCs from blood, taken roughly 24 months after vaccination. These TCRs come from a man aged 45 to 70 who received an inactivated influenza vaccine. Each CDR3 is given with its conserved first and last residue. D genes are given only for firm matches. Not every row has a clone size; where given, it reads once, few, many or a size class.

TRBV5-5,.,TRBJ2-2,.,CASSLATGAPNTGELFF,TGTGCCAGCAGCTTGGCGACGGGGGCGCCGAACACCGGGGAGCTGTTTTTT
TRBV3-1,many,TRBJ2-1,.,CASSNDRLTYNEQFF,TGTGCCAGCAGCAACGACCGACTAACCTACAATGAGCAGTTCTTC
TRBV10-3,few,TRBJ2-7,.,CAISESSPESSYEQYF,TGTGCCATCAGTGAGTCCTCCCCCGAATCATCCTACGAGCAGTACTTC
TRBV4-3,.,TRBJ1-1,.,CASSQDRGFATEAFF,TGCGCCAGCAGCCAAGATCGAGGGTTTGCGACTGAAGCTTTCTTT
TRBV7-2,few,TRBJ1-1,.,CASSTERTIGAEAFF,TGTGCCAGCAGCACTGAAAGGACCATCGGGGCTGAAGCTTTCTTT
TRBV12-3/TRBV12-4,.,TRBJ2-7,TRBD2,CASSMTSGTSYEQYF,TGTGCCAGCAGTATGACTAGCGGAACCTCCTACGAGCAGTACTTC
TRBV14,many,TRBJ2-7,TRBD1,CASSQGQGPQYF,TGTGCCAGCAGCCAGGGACAGGGCCCGCAGTACTTC
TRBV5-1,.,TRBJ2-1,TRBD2,CASSPGSGLAGGEQFF,TGCGCCAGCAGCCCTGGGTCGGGACTAGCGGGAGGTGAGCAGTTCTTC
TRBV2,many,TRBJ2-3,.,CASSESRSLGTDTQYF,TGTGCCAGCAGTGAATCCAGAAGTTTAGGCACAGATACGCAGTATTTT
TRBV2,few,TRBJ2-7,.,CASSVSRGDAYEQYF,TGTGCCAGCAGTGTTTCCAGGGGCGACGCTTACGAGCAGTACTTC
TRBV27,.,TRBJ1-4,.,CASRVIGGASEKLFF,TGTGCCAGCAGAGTAATCGGAGGGGCCTCAGAAAAACTGTTTTTT
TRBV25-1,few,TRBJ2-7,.,CASSEQGNEQYF,TGTGCCAGCAGTGAACAGGGCAACGAGCAGTACTTC
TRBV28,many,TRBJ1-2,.,CASSLLGRPNYGYTF,TGTGCCAGCAGTTTACTAGGGCGCCCGAACTATGGCTACACCTTC
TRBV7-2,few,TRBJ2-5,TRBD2,CASSRDSRGGRETQYF,TGTGCCAGCAGCAGAGACTCGCGGGGGGGCCGAGAGACCCAGTACTTC
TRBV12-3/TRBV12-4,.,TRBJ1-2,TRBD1,CASNLGTGPFGGYTF,TGTGCCAGCAATTTAGGGACAGGACCTTTCGGGGGCTACACCTTC
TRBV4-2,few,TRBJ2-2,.,CASREPGVGTGELFF,TGTGCCAGCCGAGAACCGGGAGTCGGCACCGGGGAGCTGTTTTTT
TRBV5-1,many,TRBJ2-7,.,CASRNPPGREQYF,TGCGCCAGCAGAAACCCGCCCGGAAGGGAGCAGTACTTC
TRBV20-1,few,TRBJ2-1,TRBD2,CSARGGPRNEQFF,TGCAGTGCCCGCGGGGGACCCCGCAATGAGCAGTTCTTC
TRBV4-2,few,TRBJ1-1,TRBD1,CASSQALNRGGDTEAFF,TGTGCCAGCAGCCAAGCTTTGAACAGGGGAGGGGACACTGAAGCTTTCTTT
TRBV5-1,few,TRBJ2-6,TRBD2,CASTSTSVPGRANVLTF,TGCGCCAGCACTTCGACTAGCGTGCCGGGAAGGGCCAACGTCCTGACTTTC
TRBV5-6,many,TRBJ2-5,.,CASSLGQYQETQYF,TGTGCCAGCAGCTTAGGGCAGTACCAAGAGACCCAGTACTTC
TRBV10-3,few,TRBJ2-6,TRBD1,CAIRTGTGSRSGANVLTF,TGTGCCATCAGGACCGGGACAGGGAGTCGCTCTGGGGCCAACGTCCTGACTTTC
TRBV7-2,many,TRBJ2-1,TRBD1,CASSHLDRGYNEQFF,TGTGCCAGCAGCCACTTGGACAGGGGCTACAATGAGCAGTTCTTC
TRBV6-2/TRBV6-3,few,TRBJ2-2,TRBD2,CASSYSGGAVGELFF,TGTGCCAGCAGTTACAGCGGGGGGGCCGTCGGGGAGCTGTTTTTT
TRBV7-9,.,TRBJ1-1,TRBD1,CASSVDRGEAFF,TGTGCCAGCAGCGTGGACAGGGGCGAAGCTTTCTTT
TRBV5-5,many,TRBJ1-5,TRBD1,CASSWGQGANQPQHF,TGTGCCAGCAGCTGGGGACAGGGGGCTAATCAGCCCCAGCATTTT
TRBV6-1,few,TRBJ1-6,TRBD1,CASSESGTGISLHF,TGTGCCAGCAGTGAATCCGGGACAGGGATATCTCTCCACTTT
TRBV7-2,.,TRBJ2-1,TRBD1,CASSSDRVGEQFF,TGTGCCAGCAGCTCCGACAGGGTTGGTGAGCAGTTCTTC
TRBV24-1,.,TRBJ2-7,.,CATRVRPYEQYF,TGTGCCACCCGGGTTCGTCCCTACGAGCAGTACTTC
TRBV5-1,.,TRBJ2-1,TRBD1,CASTRGDRGNNEQFF,TGCGCCAGCACCCGGGGGGACAGGGGTAACAATGAGCAGTTCTTC
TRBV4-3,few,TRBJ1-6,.,CASSQELRDTSPLHF,TGCGCCAGCAGCCAAGAACTCAGGGATACTTCACCCCTCCACTTT
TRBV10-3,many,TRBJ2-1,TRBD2,CAISASGGLHNEQFF,TGTGCCATCAGCGCGAGCGGGGGACTTCACAATGAGCAGTTCTTC
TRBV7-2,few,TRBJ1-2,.,CASSLRGALQGYTF,TGCGCCAGCAGCTTACGGGGGGCACTTCAAGGCTACACCTTC
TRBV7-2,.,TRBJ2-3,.,CASSRSPGYTDTQYF,TGTGCCAGCAGCCGATCACCGGGATACACAGATACGCAGTATTTT
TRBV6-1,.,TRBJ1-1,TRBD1,CASRSISTGIAEAFF,TGTGCCAGCAGATCCATCTCGACAGGGATAGCTGAAGCTTTCTTT
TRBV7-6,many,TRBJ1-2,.,CASSLAAAASDGYTF,TGTGCCAGCAGCTTAGCCGCGGCGGCGTCGGATGGCTACACCTTC
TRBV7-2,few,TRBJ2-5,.,CASSFSGTSLQETQYF,TGTGCCAGCAGCTTCTCGGGAACAAGCTTACAAGAGACCCAGTACTTC
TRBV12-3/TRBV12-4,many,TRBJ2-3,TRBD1,CASSFSQGWADTQYF,TGTGCCAGCAGTTTTTCACAGGGGTGGGCAGATACGCAGTATTTT
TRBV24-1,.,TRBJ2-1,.,CATSDRSLLVNEQFF,TGTGCCACCAGTGACCGATCACTTCTAGTCAATGAGCAGTTCTTC
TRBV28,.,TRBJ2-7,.,CASSPTVGSSSYEQYF,TGTGCCAGCAGCCCAACGGTCGGATCAAGCTCCTACGAGCAGTACTTC
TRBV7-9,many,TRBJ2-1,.,CASSPHGSSANEQFF,TGTGCCAGCAGCCCCCACGGGAGTAGCGCCAATGAGCAGTTCTTC
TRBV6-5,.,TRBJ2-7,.,CASSYSWTAGYEQYF,TGTGCCAGCAGTTACTCGTGGACAGCGGGCTACGAGCAGTACTTC
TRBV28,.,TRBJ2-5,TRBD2,CASRSGRGLASKGFWETQYF,TGTGCCAGCAGGTCTGGGCGAGGACTAGCATCCAAGGGTTTCTGGGAGACCCAGTACTTC
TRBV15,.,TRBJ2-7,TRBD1,CATSKPGTGSYEQYF,TGTGCCACCAGCAAGCCCGGGACAGGATCCTACGAGCAGTACTTC